This T cell receptor (beta chain) stems from a study of T cell repertoires in cytomegalovirus infection. Study-level information: Public TCR beta signatures indicated both CMV infection and matching HLA type.

Whole-study results and caveats: Identification of carriers of CMV plus the relevant HLA was performed using cumulative public TCR beta family frequency.

Germline CDR1 SEHNR, CDR2 FQNEAQ (reference sequence). Trimming stripped 8 bases from V and 6 bases from J, with 14 bases between. The CDR3 has 13 residues. With regard to this clonotype: What it recognizes is unknown.

TCRdb recomputed calls from the reads with MiXCR, one row per CDR3 protein. The data hold 85,000 to 130,000 distinct CDR3 sequences, with less than 25% observed a single time. The material sequenced was CD8+ T cells from PBMCs. V is TRBV7-9 and J is TRBJ2-1; no clear D. This clonotype was obtained from a human donor in good health (CMV status not recorded). Some clones in this sample may be carry-over from other donors' samples. CDR3 bases: TGTGCCAGCCGGGCGAGTGGGTCCAATGAGCAGTTCTTC. Its translation is CASRASGSNEQFF.